This T cell receptor (beta chain) was retrieved from a study of monozygotic twins with inflammatory bowel disease. This CDR3 has 14 residues. Germline values: CDR1 LNHNV, CDR2 YYDKDF (reference sequence). Template switching appended UMIs that held a 6-nucleotide sample barcode. TCRdb re-called the 5' RACE reads, yielding one record per CDR3 amino acid sequence without DNA. The ten most abundant clones cover approximately 1.8% of a sample with roughly 100,000 distinct CDR3 sequences. The specimen sequenced was blood. The chain carries TRBV15 and TRBJ2-5; TCRdb gives TRBD1 as the D gene, but with no DNA this cannot be confirmed. The TCR comes from a human donor with ulcerative colitis or Crohn's disease, or a healthy co-twin of an affected twin (not recorded which). This chain's CDR3 is CATSKGHRQETQYF.